This T cell receptor (beta chain) was found in a study of blood T cell repertoires in COVID-19. In the study overall: COVID-19 samples, acute and convalescent, were from the United States, Italy and Spain.

V lost 4 bases and J lost 4, with 17 bases in between. In germline, CDR1 is MNHEY, CDR2 SMNVEV (reference sequence). The CDR3 has 15 amino acids. Per the authors' pipeline: The assay estimated nucleated cells by amplifying reference gene primers. Here immunoSEQ multiplex PCR was the method, and the copy in TCRdb shows in-frame clones only, minus some. V and J calls and clone size are copied from that table; D and trimming were computed from the DNA. The repertoire has some 370,000 clones, 89% of them found once; the top ten carry 0.95% to 1.5%. Source material: peripheral blood. The chain carries TRBV27 and TRBJ2-7, with a tentative D call TRBD1 (8 bases). The TCR comes from a man aged 35 to 55 with acute or convalescent COVID-19. The CDR3 nucleotides read TGTGCCAGCAGTTCCAAAAACAGGGGGGGATACGAGCAGTACTTC. It codes for CASSSKNRGGYEQYF.